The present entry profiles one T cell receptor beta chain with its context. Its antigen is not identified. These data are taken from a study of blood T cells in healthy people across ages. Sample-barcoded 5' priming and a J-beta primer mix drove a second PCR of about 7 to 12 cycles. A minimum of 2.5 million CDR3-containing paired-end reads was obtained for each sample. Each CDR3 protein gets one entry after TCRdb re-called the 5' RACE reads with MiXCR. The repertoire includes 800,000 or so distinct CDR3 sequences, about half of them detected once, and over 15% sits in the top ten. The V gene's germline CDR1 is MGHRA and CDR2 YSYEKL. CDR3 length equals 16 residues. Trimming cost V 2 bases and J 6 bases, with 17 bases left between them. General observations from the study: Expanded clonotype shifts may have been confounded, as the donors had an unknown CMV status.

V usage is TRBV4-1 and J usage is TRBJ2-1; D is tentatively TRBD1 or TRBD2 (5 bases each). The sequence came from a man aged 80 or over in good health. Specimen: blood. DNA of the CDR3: TGCGCCAGCAGCCAATGGCCCGTAGGGACCGGCAATGAGCAGTTCTTC. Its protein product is CASSQWPVGTGNEQFF.